This passage covers 19 T cell receptor beta chains from one sample sequenced in a study of human T cells and chemical hapten exposure. Time point in this sample: pre-sensitization, week 0. Treatment noted: therapeutic diphenylcyclopropenone sensitization with weekly scalp DPC. A single record per CDR3 protein comes from TCRdb applying MiXCR to the RACE reads. Of 240,000 or so distinct CDR3 sequences listed, approximately 8.6% were seen once; the top ten hold 2% to 3%. Specimen: whole blood, collected in connection with sensitization to the hapten diphenylcyclopropenone (DPC). The receptors here all came from a woman between 35 and 50 years old with alopecia areata. Some clones in this sample may be carry-over from other donors' samples.

This clonotype appeared a few times. The rearrangement uses TRBV12-3 or TRBV12-4 and TRBJ2-1, with D hard to call. The CDR3 covers 15 residues. Trimming shortened V by 3 bases and J by 0 bases, and 9 bases separated the two germline ends. CDR3 DNA sequence: TGTGCCAGCAGTTTTAAACTGGACTCCTACAATGAGCAGTTCTTC. This sequence encodes CASSFKLDSYNEQFF.

This chain joins TRBV6-2 or TRBV6-3 and TRBJ2-1; TRBD2 aligns across 10 bases. V dropped 6 bases and J dropped 8; count of bases not matched to a gene: 13. The CDR3 runs 16 residues. Germline lookup yields CDR1 MNHEY and CDR2 SVGEGT. Here the CDR3 DNA reads TGTGCCAGCAGCTCAGGCCCGGGACTAGCGAGTGATGAGCAGTTCTTC. Its translation: CASSSGPGLASDEQFF.

There are many counts of this clonotype. The chain uses TRBV29-1 and TRBJ2-7; D perhaps matches TRBD1 (5 bases). Germline-derived CDR1 and CDR2 are SQVTM and ANQGSEA. CDR3 length: 14 residues. The V and J ends lost 4 bases and 0 bases respectively, with 13 bases between them. The CDR3 loop reads CSVVEAGISYEQYF. The DNA of the CDR3 is TGCAGCGTTGTCGAGGCAGGGATCTCCTACGAGCAGTACTTC.

The chain employs TRBV5-6 and TRBJ2-7; D might be TRBD1 (6 bases). There are 13 residues in the CDR3. Trimming shortened V by 5 bases and J by 3 bases, and 12 bases separated the two germline ends. Germline V CDR1 and CDR2: SGHDT, YYEEEE. CDR3 nucleotide sequence: TGTGCCAGCAGTCCCAGGGGTTACTACGAGCAGTACTTC. Its translation is CASSPRGYYEQYF.

This clonotype showed up just a few times. The chain combines TRBV7-2 with TRBJ2-5; no clear D gene. The germline CDR1 and CDR2 sequences are SGHTA and FQGNSA. Trimming removed 1 base from V and 3 bases from J, with 9 bases in between. This CDR3 is 14 amino acids long. CDR3 nucleotide sequence: TGTGCCAGCAGCTTAGGTACCCGGGAAGAGACCCAGTACTTC. Translating gives CASSLGTREETQYF.

V gene TRBV27 combines with J gene TRBJ1-2; 7 nucleotides align to TRBD1. V lost 0 bases, J lost 6 bases, and 19 bases stayed unmatched. Germline V gene sequence: CDR1 MNHEY, CDR2 SMNVEV (reference sequence). This CDR3 comprises 19 residues. The CDR3 loop is CASSLSGGQPRPLSDGYTF. The DNA of the CDR3 is TGTGCCAGCAGTTTATCGGGGGGACAGCCTCGCCCCCTTTCGGATGGCTACACCTTC.

This clonotype was seen a handful of times. The V call is TRBV29-1, the J call TRBJ1-5, with D possibly matching TRBD1 (5 bases). The V gene's germline CDR1 is SQVTM and CDR2 ANQGSEA. CDR3 length equals 15 residues. The V end lost 4 bases, the J end lost 3 bases, and 16 bases lay between the germline ends. CDR3 region: CSVVVGTAYNQPQHF. The DNA of the CDR3 is TGCAGCGTTGTGGTCGGGACGGCTTACAATCAGCCCCAGCATTTT.

The rearrangement uses TRBV7-2 and TRBJ2-1, with 10 bases lining up with TRBD2. Germline trimming cut 4 bases from V and 0 bases from J; bases unmatched to any gene: 6. Per the germline V gene, CDR1 is SGHTA and CDR2 is FQGNSA. This CDR3 has 17 residues. The CDR3 is CASSSSPSGSSYNEQFF. CDR3 bases: TGTGCCAGCAGCTCGTCCCCTAGCGGGAGCTCCTACAATGAGCAGTTCTTC.

This clonotype has just a few counts. The chain uses TRBV24-1 and TRBJ2-1; the match to TRBD2 covers 15 bases. V lost 9 bases to trimming and J lost 8 bases; unmatched junction nucleotides: 7. The germline CDR1 and CDR2 sequences are KGHDR and SFDVKD. The CDR3 has 15 amino acids. CDR3 DNA: TGTGCCACCGGGCGGGGACTAGCGGGAGGTTATGAGCAGTTCTTC. This codes for CATGRGLAGGYEQFF.

This clonotype was detected a few times. This chain's CDR3 is CASSLPGLAGVGEQFF. DNA for the CDR3: TGTGCCAGCAGCTTGCCGGGACTAGCGGGAGTGGGTGAGCAGTTCTTC. The chain couples TRBV5-6 to TRBJ2-1; TRBD2 matches 14 bases. V was pared by 1 base and J by 9 bases, with 6 bases of the junction left unmatched. From germline, CDR1 is SGHDT and CDR2 YYEEEE. The CDR3 spans 16 residues.

The sample holds a few counts of this clonotype. The chain is built from TRBV5-1 and TRBJ1-4; D uncertain. CDR3 length equals 14 residues. Per germline, CDR1 SGHRS and CDR2 YFSETQ. With 4 bases removed from V and 7 bases from J, the gap between germline ends came to 14 bases. CDR3 sequence (DNA): TGCGCCAGCAGCGCGGGAGGAGTCGGTGAAAAACTGTTTTTT. As protein: CASSAGGVGEKLFF.

Only a few counts were recorded for this clonotype. The rearrangement uses TRBV6-2 or TRBV6-3 and TRBJ2-1, with TRBD2 identical over 9 bases. Trimming took 7 bases from V and 5 from J; bases not matched to a gene: 6. Germline CDR1 reads MNHEY; CDR2 reads SVGEGT. This CDR3 has 14 residues. CDR3 bases: TGTGCCAGCACCCTAGCGGGATTTCACAATGAGCAGTTCTTC. It encodes CASTLAGFHNEQFF.

This clonotype was counted only a few times. The rearrangement links TRBV7-2 to TRBJ2-7, with 9 nucleotides matching TRBD2. Looked up from germline, CDR1 is SGHTA and CDR2 is FQGNSA. The CDR3 has 16 amino acids. The junction had 8 bases not matched to a gene; V was cut back by 3 bases and J by 2 bases. CDR3 nucleotides: TGTGCCAGCAGCTTGTCGACTAGCGGAGCGACCTACGAGCAGTACTTC. Translation: CASSLSTSGATYEQYF.

Only a few counts were recorded for this clonotype. The chain joins TRBV5-1 to TRBJ2-1, with 13 bases fitting TRBD2. Germline V gene data show CDR1 as SGHRS and CDR2 as YFSETQ. The CDR3 spans 16 residues. V lost 0 bases to trimming and J lost 6 bases; unmatched junction nucleotides: 3. The CDR3 spells CASSLELAGGRNEQFF. CDR3 sequence (DNA): TGCGCCAGCAGCTTGGAACTAGCGGGAGGGCGCAATGAGCAGTTCTTC.

This clonotype was observed a handful of times. CDR3 sequence (DNA): TGCAGCGTTCGTTATGACAGGGGAGGTCCCTACGAGCAGTACTTC. Amino acid sequence: CSVRYDRGGPYEQYF. The rearrangement joins TRBV29-1 to TRBJ2-7, with 8 bases identical to TRBD1. The J segment lost 2 bases and the V segment lost 5 bases, leaving 11 bases of the junction unmatched. CDR1 is SQVTM, CDR2 ANQGSEA, per germline. The CDR3 contains 15 residues.

Ten or more counts support this clonotype. The chain combines TRBV9 with TRBJ2-3; a weak D match, TRBD1 (5 bases). Germline lookup yields CDR1 SGDLS and CDR2 YYNGEE. This CDR3 spans 16 amino acids. The V and J ends lost 2 bases and 4 bases respectively, with 17 bases between them. In DNA, the CDR3 is TGTGCCAGCAGCGTCAACACCCAGGGAAAAGCAGATACGCAGTATTTT. Translation gives CASSVNTQGKADTQYF.

This clonotype showed up many times. V is TRBV10-3 and J is TRBJ2-1, with 9 bases lining up with TRBD1. In germline, CDR1 is ENHRY, CDR2 SYGVKD. V gave up 6 bases and J gave up 6 bases; unmatched junction bases: 3. CDR3 length: 13 residues. This chain's CDR3 is CAIRGQGGNEQFF. CDR3 coding DNA: TGTGCCATCAGGGGACAGGGCGGCAATGAGCAGTTCTTC.

CDR3 sequence (DNA): TGCAGCGTCGTAGAAGGGGGCGCGAATGAAAAACTGTTTTTT. It specifies CSVVEGGANEKLFF. This chain joins TRBV29-1 and TRBJ1-4; 7 positions agree with TRBD1. CDR1 and CDR2 (germline): SQVTM, ANQGSEA. V trimming: 6 bases; J trimming: 5 bases; junction bases outside the gene matches: 9. The CDR3 sequence is 14 residues long. Combining the CDR3 with reference TRBV29-1 and TRBJ1-4 gives the whole variable domain SAVISQKPSRDICQRGTSLTIQCQVDSQVTMMFWYRQQPGQSLTLIATANQGSEATYESGFVIDKFPISRPNLTFSTLTVSNMSPEDSSIYLCSVVEGGANEKLFFGSGTQLSVL.

This sequence joins TRBV9 and TRBJ2-2, with D perhaps matching TRBD1 (6 bases). Germline CDR1 is SGDLS and CDR2 is YYNGEE. The CDR3 loop spans 17 amino acids. V lost 2 bases and J lost 7, with 21 bases in between. This chain's CDR3 is CASSVLEQGPGNGELFF. The CDR3 DNA follows: TGTGCCAGCAGCGTTCTGGAACAGGGTCCAGGGAACGGGGAGCTGTTTTTT.